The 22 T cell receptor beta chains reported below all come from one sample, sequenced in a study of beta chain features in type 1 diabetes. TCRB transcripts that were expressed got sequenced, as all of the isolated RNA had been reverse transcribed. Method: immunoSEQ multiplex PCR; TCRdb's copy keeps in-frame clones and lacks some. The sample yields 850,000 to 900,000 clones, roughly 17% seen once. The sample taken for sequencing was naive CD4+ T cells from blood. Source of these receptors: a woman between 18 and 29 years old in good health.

In DNA form, the CDR3 reads TGTGCCAGCAGCCAAGCCGGGACTCAGATTGGGAATGAGCAGTTCTTC. It specifies CASSQAGTQIGNEQFF. V is TRBV14 and J is TRBJ2-1, with TRBD2 as a possible D gene (6 bases). Germline-derived CDR1 and CDR2 are SGHDN and FVKESK. V was pared by 1 base and J by 7 bases, with 17 bases between. CDR3 length: 16 residues.

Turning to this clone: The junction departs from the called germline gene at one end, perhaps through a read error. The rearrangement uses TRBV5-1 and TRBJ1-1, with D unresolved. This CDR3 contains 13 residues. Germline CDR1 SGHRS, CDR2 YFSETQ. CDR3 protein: CASSPRTLSDAFF. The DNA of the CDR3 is TGCGCCAGCAGCCCTCGGACTTTATCTGACGCTTTCTTT.

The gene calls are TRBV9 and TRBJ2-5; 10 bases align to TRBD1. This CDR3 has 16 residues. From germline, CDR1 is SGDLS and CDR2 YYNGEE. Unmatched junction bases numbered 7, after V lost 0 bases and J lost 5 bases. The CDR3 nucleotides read TGTGCCAGCAGCGTAGGGGGACAGGGGATATGGGAGACCCAGTACTTC. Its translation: CASSVGGQGIWETQYF. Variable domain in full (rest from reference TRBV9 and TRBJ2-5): DSGVTQTPKHLITATGQRVTLRCSPRSGDLSVYWYQQSLDQGLQFLIQYYNGEERAKGNILERFSAQQFPDLHSELNLSSLELGDSALYFCASSVGGQGIWETQYFGPGTRLLVL.

The CDR3 region has the DNA TGTGCCAGCAGAATGTATCAGACTAGCGGGGACAATGAGCAGTTCTTC. This translates into CASRMYQTSGDNEQFF. This rearrangement joins TRBV28 to TRBJ2-1; TRBD2 agrees at 11 bases. This CDR3 spans 16 amino acids. Germline V CDR1 and CDR2: MDHEN, SYDVKM. Trimming removed 6 bases from V and 5 bases from J; junction bases left unmatched: 9.

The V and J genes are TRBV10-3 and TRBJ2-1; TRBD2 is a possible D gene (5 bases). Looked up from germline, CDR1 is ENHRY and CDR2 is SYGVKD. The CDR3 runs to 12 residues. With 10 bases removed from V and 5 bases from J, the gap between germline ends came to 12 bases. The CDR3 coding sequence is TGTGCCAGCCGGACTCGCAACAATGAGCAGTTCTTC. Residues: CASRTRNNEQFF.

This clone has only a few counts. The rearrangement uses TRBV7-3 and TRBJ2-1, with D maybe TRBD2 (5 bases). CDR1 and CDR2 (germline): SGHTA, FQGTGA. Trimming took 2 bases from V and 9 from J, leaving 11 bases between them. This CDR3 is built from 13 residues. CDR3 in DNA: TGTGCCAGCAGCTTATATTTTGGGAGTGAGCAGTTCTTC. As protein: CASSLYFGSEQFF.

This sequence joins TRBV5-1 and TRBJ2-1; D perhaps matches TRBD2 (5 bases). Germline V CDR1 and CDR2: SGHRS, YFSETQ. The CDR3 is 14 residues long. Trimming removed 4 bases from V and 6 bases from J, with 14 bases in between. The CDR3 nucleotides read TGCGCCAGCAGCGAGGGTGTCGAGTTCAATGAGCAGTTCTTC. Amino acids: CASSEGVEFNEQFF.

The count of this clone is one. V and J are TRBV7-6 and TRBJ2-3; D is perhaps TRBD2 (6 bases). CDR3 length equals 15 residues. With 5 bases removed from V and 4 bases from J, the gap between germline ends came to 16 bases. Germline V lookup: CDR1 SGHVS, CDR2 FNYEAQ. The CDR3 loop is CASSPRGASPDTQYF. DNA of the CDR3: TGTGCCAGCAGCCCGCGGGGAGCTAGCCCAGATACGCAGTATTTT.

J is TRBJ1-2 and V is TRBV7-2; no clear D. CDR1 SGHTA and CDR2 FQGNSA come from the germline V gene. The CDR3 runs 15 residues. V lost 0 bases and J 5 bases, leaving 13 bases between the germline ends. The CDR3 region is CASSLAGSALYGYTF. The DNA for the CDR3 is TGTGCCAGCAGCTTAGCAGGGAGCGCACTATATGGCTACACCTTC. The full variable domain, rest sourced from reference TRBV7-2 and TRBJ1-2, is GAGVSQSPSNKVTEKGKDVELRCDPISGHTALYWYRQSLGQGLEFLIYFQGNSAPDKSGLPSDRFSAERTGGSVSTLTIQRTQQEDSAVYLCASSLAGSALYGYTFGSGTRLTVV.

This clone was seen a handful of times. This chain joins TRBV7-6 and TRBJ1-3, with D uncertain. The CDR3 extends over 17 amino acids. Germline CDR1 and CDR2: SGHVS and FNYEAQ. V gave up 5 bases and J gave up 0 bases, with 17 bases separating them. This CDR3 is CASSQATRGISGNTIYF. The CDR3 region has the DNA TGTGCCAGCAGCCAAGCCACGCGGGGAATCTCTGGAAACACCATATATTTT.

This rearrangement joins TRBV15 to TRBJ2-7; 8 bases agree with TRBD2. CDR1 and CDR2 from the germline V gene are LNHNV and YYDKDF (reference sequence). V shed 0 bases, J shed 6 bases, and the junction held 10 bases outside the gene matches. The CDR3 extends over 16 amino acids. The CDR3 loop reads CATSRDRAGARSEQYF. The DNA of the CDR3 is TGTGCCACCAGCAGAGATCGAGCGGGAGCTAGGAGCGAGCAGTACTTC.

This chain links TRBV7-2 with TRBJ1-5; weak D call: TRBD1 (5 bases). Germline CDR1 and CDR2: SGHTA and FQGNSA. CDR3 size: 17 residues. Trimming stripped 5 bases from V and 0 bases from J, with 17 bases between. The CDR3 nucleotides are TGTGCCAGCAGCCCCCACCGGGGGGACTATAGCAATCAGCCCCAGCATTTT. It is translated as CASSPHRGDYSNQPQHF. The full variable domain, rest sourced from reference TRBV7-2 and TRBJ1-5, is GAGVSQSPSNKVTEKGKDVELRCDPISGHTALYWYRQSLGQGLEFLIYFQGNSAPDKSGLPSDRFSAERTGGSVSTLTIQRTQQEDSAVYLCASSPHRGDYSNQPQHFGDGTRLSIL.

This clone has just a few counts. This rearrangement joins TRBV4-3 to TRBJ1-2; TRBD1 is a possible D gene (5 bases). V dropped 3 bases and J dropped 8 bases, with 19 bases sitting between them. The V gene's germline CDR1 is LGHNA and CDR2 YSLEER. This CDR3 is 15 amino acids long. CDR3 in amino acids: CASSQDPGTGGGYTF. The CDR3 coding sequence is TGCGCCAGCAGCCAGGACCCCGGGACGGGGGGAGGCTACACCTTC.

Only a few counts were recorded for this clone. CDR3 coding DNA: TGTGCCAGCAGCCCTTCCGGGGCCGCCGAGGGGGGTTCCCAAGAGACCCAGTACTTC. This sequence encodes CASSPSGAAEGGSQETQYF. The chain has TRBV7-9 and TRBJ2-5, with D perhaps TRBD1 or TRBD2 (6 bases each). Germline V gene data show CDR1 as SEHNR and CDR2 as FQNEAQ (reference sequence). The V and J ends lost 5 bases and 1 base respectively, with 26 bases between them. CDR3 length: 19 amino acids. Full variable domain (rest looked up from reference TRBV7-9 and TRBJ2-5): DTGVSQNPRHKITKRGQNVTFRCDPISEHNRLYWYRQTLGQGPEFLTYFQNEAQLEKSRLLSDRFSAERPKGSFSTLEIQRTEQGDSAMYLCASSPSGAAEGGSQETQYFGPGTRLLVL.

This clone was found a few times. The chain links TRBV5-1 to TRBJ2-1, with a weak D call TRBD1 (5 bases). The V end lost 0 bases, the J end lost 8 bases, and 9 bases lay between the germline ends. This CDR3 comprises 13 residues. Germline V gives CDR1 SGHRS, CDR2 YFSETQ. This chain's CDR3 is CASSLGQIDEQFF. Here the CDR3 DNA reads TGCGCCAGCAGCTTGGGACAGATTGATGAGCAGTTCTTC.

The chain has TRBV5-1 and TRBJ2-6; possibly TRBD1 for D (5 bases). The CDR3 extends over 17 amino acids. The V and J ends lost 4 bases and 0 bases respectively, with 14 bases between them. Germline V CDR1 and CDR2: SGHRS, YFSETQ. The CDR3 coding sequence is TGCGCCAGCAGCATACGACAGATGCTCTCTGGGGCCAACGTCCTGACTTTC. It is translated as CASSIRQMLSGANVLTF.

The CDR3 loop reads CASSLVREQYF. The CDR3 bases are TGTGCCAGCAGCTTAGTCCGCGAGCAGTACTTC. The chain joins TRBV11-2 to TRBJ2-5, with unresolved D. The J call may be in error: the DNA end matches TRBJ2-7 better. Germline V gene sequence: CDR1 SGHAT, CDR2 FQNNGV. This CDR3 region has 11 residues.

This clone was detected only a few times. The CDR3 protein is CASSFQGQGQYF. DNA for the CDR3: TGTGCCAGCAGCTTCCAGGGTCAAGGGCAGTACTTC. V and J are TRBV11-2 and TRBJ2-7; perhaps TRBD1 as D (5 bases). V was clipped by 3 bases and J by 9 bases, with 12 bases between them. From germline, CDR1 is SGHAT and CDR2 FQNNGV. The CDR3 contains 12 residues.

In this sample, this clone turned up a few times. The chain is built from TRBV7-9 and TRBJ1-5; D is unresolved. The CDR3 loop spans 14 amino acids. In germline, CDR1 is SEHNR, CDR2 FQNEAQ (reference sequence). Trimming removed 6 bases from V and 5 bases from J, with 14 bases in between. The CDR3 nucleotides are TGTGCCAGCAGTATCGCGGGGAGAGATCAGCCCCAGCATTTT. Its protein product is CASSIAGRDQPQHF. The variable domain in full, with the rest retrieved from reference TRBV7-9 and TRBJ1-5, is DTGVSQNPRHKITKRGQNVTFRCDPISEHNRLYWYRQTLGQGPEFLTYFQNEAQLEKSRLLSDRFSAERPKGSFSTLEIQRTEQGDSAMYLCASSIAGRDQPQHFGDGTRLSIL.

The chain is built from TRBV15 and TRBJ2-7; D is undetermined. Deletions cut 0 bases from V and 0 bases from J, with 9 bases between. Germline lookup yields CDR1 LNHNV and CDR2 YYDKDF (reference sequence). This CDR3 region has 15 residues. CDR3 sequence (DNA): TGTGCCACCAGCAGAGATTCGGTTTCCTCCTACGAGCAGTACTTC. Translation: CATSRDSVSSYEQYF. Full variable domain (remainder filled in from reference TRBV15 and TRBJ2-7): DAMVIQNPRYQVTQFGKPVTLSCSQTLNHNVMYWYQQKSSQAPKLLFHYYDKDFNNEADTPDNFQSRRPNTSFCFLDIRSPGLGDTAMYLCATSRDSVSSYEQYFGPGTRLTVT.

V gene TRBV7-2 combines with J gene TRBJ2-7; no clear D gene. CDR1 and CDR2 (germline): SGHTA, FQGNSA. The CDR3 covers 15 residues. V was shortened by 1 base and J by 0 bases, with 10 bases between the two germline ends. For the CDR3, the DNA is TGTGCCAGCAGCTTAGGCAGTATTCTCTCCTACGAGCAGTACTTC. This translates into CASSLGSILSYEQYF.

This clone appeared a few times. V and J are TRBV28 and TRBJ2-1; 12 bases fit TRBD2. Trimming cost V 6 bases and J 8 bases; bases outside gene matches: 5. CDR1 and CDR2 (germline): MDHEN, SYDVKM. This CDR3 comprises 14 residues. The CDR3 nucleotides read TGTGCCAGCAGCATACTAGCGGGAGGCCATGAGCAGTTCTTC. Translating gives CASSILAGGHEQFF.